The following is a T cell receptor (beta chain) sequence with its context. This sample was included in a study of CD8 T cells in Susac syndrome. Reverse transcription of about 0.45 to 1 ug RNA was carried out with random hexamers. MiXCR was run by TCRdb on the immunoSEQ multiplex PCR reads, yielding one entry per CDR3 protein. The sample lists approximately 210,000 distinct CDR3 sequences, 95% seen once, with 0.085% to 0.095% in the top ten. Sequencing targeted TCR beta in T cells from blood (CD8+ and CD4+). TEMRA cells underwent FACS enrichment and CD8+ and CD4+ T cells underwent negative isolation. Germline values: CDR1 SGHRS, CDR2 YFSETQ. Deletions cut 8 bases from V and 0 bases from J, with 15 bases between. CDR3 size: 14 residues.

The genes are TRBV5-1 and TRBJ2-7; no clear D gene. The sequence came from a human donor with multiple sclerosis. The material sequenced was CD4+ T cells from PBMCs. CDR3: CASTVSWTSYEQYF. As DNA, the CDR3 is TGCGCCAGTACCGTATCCTGGACCTCCTACGAGCAGTACTTC.